These 28 T cell receptor beta chains were all obtained from the same sample, sequenced in a study of blood T cell repertoires in COVID-19. Clones were read by immunoSEQ multiplex PCR, and TCRdb kept only the in-frame ones, dropping some. The sample holds over 300,000 clones; nearly 90% are singletons and the top ten take 6.5%. Sequenced input: peripheral blood. The receptors come from a man aged 18 to 30 with active or convalescent COVID-19.

The gene calls are TRBV6-2 or TRBV6-3 and TRBJ1-1, with D possibly TRBD1 on 5 matching bases. Trimming pared 2 bases from V and 5 bases from J, leaving 12 bases between. The CDR3 is 14 residues long. Germline CDR1 reads MNHEY; CDR2 reads SVGEGT. CDR3 nucleotides: TGTGCCAGCAGTTACACGACGGGGGGAACTGAAGCTTTCTTT. It codes for CASSYTTGGTEAFF.

This chain connects TRBV5-5 to TRBJ2-7; 10 bases fit TRBD2. V trimming: 0 bases; J trimming: 0 bases; junction bases outside the gene matches: 12. The CDR3 loop spans 19 amino acids. Germline V gene sequence: CDR1 SGHKS, CDR2 YYEKEE (reference sequence). The CDR3 nucleotides read TGTGCCAGCAGCTTGGCCGCAGGACTAGCGGCCATCAACTCCTACGAGCAGTACTTC. The encoded protein is CASSLAAGLAAINSYEQYF.

The chain combines TRBV4-2 with TRBJ2-5; possible D gene TRBD2, 6 bases. Germline loops: CDR1 LGHNA, CDR2 YNFKEQ. CDR3 length equals 14 residues. Trimming removed 0 bases at V and 5 bases at J, with 10 bases between. The CDR3 sequence is CASSQETGVETQYF. The CDR3 region has the DNA TGTGCCAGCAGCCAAGAAACGGGGGTGGAGACCCAGTACTTC.

V and J are TRBV6-5 and TRBJ1-5; 8 nucleotides align to TRBD1. CDR1 is MNHEY, CDR2 SVGAGI, per germline. The CDR3 is made up of 13 amino acids. The trim removed 6 bases at V and 5 bases at J, leaving 3 bases unmatched. Here the CDR3 DNA reads TGTGCCAGCAGGGGACAGGCCTATCAGCCCCAGCATTTT. This codes for CASRGQAYQPQHF.

The chain has TRBV9 and TRBJ1-1; the match to TRBD1 covers 8 bases. CDR1 is SGDLS and CDR2 is YYNGEE in the germline V gene. The CDR3 contains 14 residues. After removal of 7 bases from V and 0 bases from J, the junction contained 5 bases not matched to a gene. Written as DNA, the CDR3 is TGTGCCAGCGGCCCAGGGGGCATGAACACTGAAGCTTTCTTT. It yields the protein CASGPGGMNTEAFF.

The J gene is TRBJ1-5, the V gene TRBV6-5; 7 bases map to TRBD1. V shed 6 bases, J shed 2 bases, and the junction held 7 bases outside the gene matches. CDR3 size: 15 residues. CDR1 and CDR2 from the germline V gene are MNHEY and SVGAGI. This CDR3 reads CASSHRGIGNQPQHF. As DNA, the CDR3 is TGTGCCAGCAGCCACAGGGGTATAGGCAATCAGCCCCAGCATTTT.

CDR3 bases: TGTGCCAGCAGCTTAGGATTCGACATCACAGATACGCAGTATTTT. This translates into CASSLGFDITDTQYF. This rearrangement joins TRBV11-2 to TRBJ2-3; D is undetermined. Germline V gene sequence: CDR1 SGHAT, CDR2 FQNNGV. This CDR3 has 15 amino acids. V lost 1 base, J lost 2 bases, and 10 bases lay in between.

This clone was counted a single time. The V call is TRBV7-2, the J call TRBJ2-7; TRBD1 matches 7 bases. The germline gives CDR1 SGHTA, CDR2 FQGNSA. The length of the CDR3 is 15 residues. The J segment lost 6 bases and the V segment lost 5 bases, leaving 13 bases of the junction unmatched. Here the CDR3 reads CASSADRVITGEQYF. Written as DNA, the CDR3 is TGTGCCAGCAGCGCAGACAGGGTCATAACGGGCGAGCAGTACTTC. Full variable domain (rest looked up from reference TRBV7-2 and TRBJ2-7): GAGVSQSPSNKVTEKGKDVELRCDPISGHTALYWYRQSLGQGLEFLIYFQGNSAPDKSGLPSDRFSAERTGGSVSTLTIQRTQQEDSAVYLCASSADRVITGEQYFGPGTRLTVT.

The genes are TRBV15 and TRBJ1-4, with D unclear. Germline V gene data show CDR1 as LNHNV and CDR2 as YYDKDF (reference sequence). The V and J ends lost 4 bases and 8 bases respectively, with 26 bases between them. The CDR3 sequence is 18 residues long. Here the CDR3 reads CATSNPGYHTSLGEKLFF. CDR3 in DNA: TGTGCCACCAGCAACCCGGGGTACCACACCTCCTTGGGGGAAAAACTGTTTTTT.

V usage is TRBV15 and J usage is TRBJ1-3; D unclear. The CDR3 has 14 residues. The germline gives CDR1 LNHNV, CDR2 YYDKDF (reference sequence). The V end was cut by 5 bases, the J end by 1 base, with 9 bases between. The chain's CDR3 is CATSEGGSGNTIYF. CDR3 nucleotides: TGTGCCACCAGCGAGGGAGGGTCTGGAAACACCATATATTTT.

CDR3 loop: CASSNTDRAGDTQYF. The CDR3 coding sequence is TGTGCCAGTAGTAACACCGACAGGGCCGGAGATACGCAGTATTTT. The chain combines TRBV19 with TRBJ2-3, with 7 bases that match TRBD1. The CDR3 has 15 amino acids. The V gene's germline CDR1 is LNHDA and CDR2 SQIVND (reference sequence). The ends lost 4 bases at V and 5 bases at J; junction bases unmatched: 9.

This chain connects TRBV7-2 to TRBJ2-2, with 7 positions matching TRBD2. Germline V lookup: CDR1 SGHTA, CDR2 FQGNSA. V shed 4 bases, J shed 7 bases, and the junction held 3 bases outside the gene matches. The CDR3 has 13 residues. The CDR3 loop reads CASSSGRVGELFF. In DNA, the CDR3 is TGTGCCAGCAGCTCGGGGAGGGTCGGGGAGCTGTTTTTT.

The chain employs TRBV5-6 and TRBJ2-7; a possible D gene is TRBD2 (5 bases). The germline CDR1 and CDR2 sequences are SGHDT and YYEEEE. CDR3 size: 15 residues. The V end was cut by 4 bases, the J end by 3 bases, with 17 bases between. In DNA, the CDR3 is TGTGCCAGCAGCGGAGCGATCAGCGGACTCTACGAGCAGTACTTC. It yields the protein CASSGAISGLYEQYF.

The CDR3 DNA is TGTGCCAGCAGCCCAGGGGTCGGGGCAGGGGATGAGCAGTTCTTC. Translating it yields CASSPGVGAGDEQFF. The chain joins TRBV5-5 to TRBJ2-1; D possibly corresponds to TRBD1 (6 bases). V gave up 4 bases and J gave up 8 bases, with 19 bases separating them. Germline CDR1 SGHKS, CDR2 YYEKEE (reference sequence). The CDR3 is 15 residues long.

This clone appeared a single time. An end of the junction differs from the germline gene, which may be a read error. The genes are TRBV27 and TRBJ2-7, with 10 bases aligning to TRBD2. The germline CDR1 and CDR2 sequences are MNHEY and SMNVEV (reference sequence). The CDR3 consists of 14 residues. The chain's CDR3 is CASSFGSGRYVQYF. DNA for the CDR3: TGTGCCAGCAGTTTTGGTAGCGGGAGGTACGTGCAGTACTTC.

This clone appeared once. The rearrangement uses TRBV4-3 and TRBJ1-6; maybe TRBD1 (5 bases). Germline loops: CDR1 LGHNA, CDR2 YSLEER. The V and J ends lost 1 base and 0 bases respectively, with 7 bases between them. This CDR3 is 16 amino acids long. DNA of the CDR3: TGCGCCAGCAGCCAAGGGACAAGCTCCTATAATTCACCCCTCCACTTT. Protein sequence: CASSQGTSSYNSPLHF.

The chain is built from TRBV10-2 and TRBJ2-7, with TRBD2 as a possible D gene (6 bases). The CDR3 is 14 amino acids. Germline CDR1 is WSHSY and CDR2 is SAAADI. V was clipped by 7 bases and J by 3 bases, with 16 bases between them. CDR3 region: CASKALRELYEQYF. Written as DNA, the CDR3 is TGCGCCAGCAAGGCCCTTCGGGAGCTCTACGAGCAGTACTTC.

The chain uses TRBV5-4 and TRBJ1-2, with 10 nucleotides matching TRBD1. Germline lookup yields CDR1 SGHNT and CDR2 YYREEE (reference sequence). V dropped 4 bases and J dropped 5; count of bases not matched to a gene: 11. The CDR3 is 16 amino acids. The CDR3 is CASSQVIPGQGYGYTF. The CDR3 DNA follows: TGTGCCAGCAGCCAGGTTATACCGGGACAGGGGTATGGCTACACCTTC.

This sequence joins TRBV21-1 and TRBJ2-3; TRBD2 is the table's D call, not checked against the DNA. TRBV21-1 is annotated as a pseudogene. There are 20 residues in the CDR3. The CDR3 DNA sequence: TGTGCCAGCAGCACAAGGGTGTACGGAGTTCCGGGAGAAGTGCCAGATACGCAGTATTTT. Amino acids: CASSTRVYGVPGEVPDTQYF.

This clone was recorded once. The CDR3 region is CARPYKNSNQPQHF. CDR3 DNA sequence: TGCGCCAGACCGTACAAGAATAGCAATCAGCCCCAGCATTTT. The J gene is TRBJ1-5, the V gene TRBV10-2; D call uncertain. The V gene lost 9 bases and the J gene lost 0 bases, with 12 bases spanning the gap. Germline lookup yields CDR1 WSHSY and CDR2 SAAADI. The CDR3 runs to 14 residues.

The V gene is TRBV24-1, the J gene TRBJ1-2; D not certain. V lost 4 bases and J lost 4, with 18 bases in between. The CDR3 is made up of 16 amino acids. Germline V gene sequence: CDR1 KGHDR, CDR2 SFDVKD. The CDR3 DNA sequence: TGTGCCACCAGTGACTCCGGGTCCGAGGTCGCCTATGGCTACACCTTC. Its translation: CATSDSGSEVAYGYTF.

The gene calls are TRBV7-3 and TRBJ2-7; D is unresolved. Trimming removed 5 bases at V and 0 bases at J, with 8 bases between. Germline CDR1 reads SGHTA; CDR2 reads FQGTGA. The CDR3 is 13 amino acids. CDR3 in DNA: TGTGCCAGCAGCGCGTCTCTCTCCTACGAGCAGTACTTC. Protein sequence: CASSASLSYEQYF.

The V call is TRBV24-1, the J call TRBJ1-1; 9 bases are shared with TRBD1. In germline, CDR1 is KGHDR, CDR2 SFDVKD. This CDR3 spans 15 amino acids. The V and J ends lost 6 bases and 0 bases, in that order; junction bases with no gene match: 4. CDR3: CATSRGTGMNTEAFF. The CDR3 nucleotides are TGTGCCACCAGTAGGGGGACAGGGATGAACACTGAAGCTTTCTTT.

This chain links TRBV6-5 with TRBJ2-7; TRBD1 agrees at 10 bases. The CDR3 is 14 residues long. Trimming cost V 4 bases and J 4 bases; bases outside gene matches: 4. Germline values: CDR1 MNHEY, CDR2 SVGAGI. CDR3 DNA sequence: TGTGCCAGCAGTTTGGACAGGGGGAGGTACGAGCAGTACTTC. Encoded protein: CASSLDRGRYEQYF.

The chain employs TRBV27 and TRBJ2-7, with TRBD2 matching over 7 bases. The germline CDR1 and CDR2 sequences are MNHEY and SMNVEV (reference sequence). This CDR3 comprises 16 residues. The junction had 11 bases not matched to a gene; V was cut back by 6 bases and J by 0 bases. DNA for the CDR3: TGTGCCAGCAGACTAGGCGGGCTAGCGGACTCCTACGAGCAGTACTTC. Translation: CASRLGGLADSYEQYF.

The V gene is TRBV10-3, the J gene TRBJ1-1; 8 bases are shared with TRBD1. After removal of 0 bases from V and 3 bases from J, the junction contained 6 bases not matched to a gene. Per germline, CDR1 ENHRY and CDR2 SYGVKD. This CDR3 region has 16 residues. The CDR3 DNA reads as TGTGCCATCAGTGAGTCAGGCAGGGGGCTGGACACTGAAGCTTTCTTT. It specifies CAISESGRGLDTEAFF.

The rearrangement links TRBV7-2 to TRBJ2-7, with 14 bases aligning to TRBD2. The CDR3 contains 18 residues. Trimming cost V 8 bases and J 3 bases; bases outside gene matches: 15. CDR1 is SGHTA, CDR2 FQGNSA, per germline. CDR3 coding DNA: TGTGCCAGCGCCTGGGGGACTAGCGGGAGCCAGTTGGGCTACGAGCAGTACTTC. Amino acids: CASAWGTSGSQLGYEQYF.

This clone was detected once. This chain links TRBV6-5 with TRBJ1-5; D is uncertain. V was shortened by 1 base and J by 0 bases, with 4 bases between the two germline ends. The CDR3 length is 14 residues. Germline V CDR1 and CDR2: MNHEY, SVGAGI. CDR3: CASSYLSSNQPQHF. Here the CDR3 DNA reads TGTGCCAGCAGTTACTTGAGTAGCAATCAGCCCCAGCATTTT.